These 17 T cell receptor beta chains share one sample of origin, sequenced in a study. A single record per CDR3 protein comes from TCRdb applying MiXCR to the RT-PCR reads. The sample includes about 680,000 distinct CDR3 sequences, 13% to 15% of them seen just once. The sample taken for sequencing was memory CD4+ T cells from blood. Receptor source: a female donor in good health, serving as a healthy control.

This clonotype was picked up many times. The chain carries TRBV7-2 and TRBJ1-5; TRBD1 is a possible D gene (6 bases). Between the trimmed V and J ends, which lost 4 bases and 0 bases, there was a span of 10 bases. The CDR3 is 15 amino acids. Germline CDR1 SGHTA, CDR2 FQGNSA. CDR3 region: CASSSGAYSNQPQHF. The DNA for the CDR3 is TGTGCCAGCAGCTCAGGGGCCTATAGCAATCAGCCCCAGCATTTT.

At least ten counts were recorded for this clonotype. The chain employs TRBV7-9 and TRBJ2-4; TRBD1 might be the D (5 bases). Germline CDR1 and CDR2: SEHNR and FQNEAQ (reference sequence). CDR3 size: 14 residues. The V end was cut by 1 base, the J end by 4 bases, with 8 bases between. The CDR3 spells CASSLGQPKNIQYF. The CDR3 nucleotides read TGTGCCAGCAGCTTAGGACAGCCGAAAAACATTCAGTACTTC.

This clonotype was counted a few times. The V call is TRBV15, the J call TRBJ1-5; 9 nucleotides match TRBD1. CDR3 length: 15 residues. With V trimmed by 4 bases and J by 6 bases, 7 bases remained unmatched. The germline gives CDR1 LNHNV, CDR2 YYDKDF (reference sequence). The CDR3 DNA is TGTGCCACCAGCACCGGACAGGGGAATTTTCAGCCCCAGCATTTT. Translated, it gives CATSTGQGNFQPQHF.

This clonotype has more than one count but fewer than ten. The J gene is TRBJ1-5, the V gene TRBV18, with 7 nucleotides matching TRBD1. Germline CDR1 and CDR2: KGHSH and LQKENI. This CDR3 is built from 14 residues. The J segment lost 4 bases and the V segment lost 5 bases, leaving 5 bases of the junction unmatched. CDR3 bases: TGTGCCAGCTCATCCCAGGGGGAAAATCAGCCCCAGCATTTT. Its translation is CASSSQGENQPQHF.

This clonotype appeared a few times. This chain's CDR3 is CASSRLGSGAYSNQPQHF. Here the CDR3 DNA reads TGTGCCAGCAGCCGCCTTGGATCAGGGGCTTATAGCAATCAGCCCCAGCATTTT. The J gene is TRBJ1-5, the V gene TRBV7-2; possible D gene TRBD1, 6 bases. V dropped 5 bases and J dropped 0 bases, with 20 bases sitting between them. Per the germline V gene, CDR1 is SGHTA and CDR2 is FQGNSA. The CDR3 spans 18 residues.

This clonotype was seen ten or more times. The chain couples TRBV9 to TRBJ2-1; 8 bases are shared with TRBD2. CDR3 size: 17 residues. Germline CDR1 is SGDLS and CDR2 is YYNGEE. J lost 3 bases, V lost 3 bases, and 11 bases had no gene match. CDR3 nucleotides: TGTGCCAGCAGCGCGGGAGAATCGGGACTAGACTACAATGAGCAGTTCTTC. Protein sequence: CASSAGESGLDYNEQFF.

This clonotype was counted at least ten times. V and J are TRBV24-1 and TRBJ2-6; a possible D gene is TRBD2 (6 bases). The germline V gene has CDR1 KGHDR and CDR2 SFDVKD. V lost 7 bases and J 2 bases, leaving 11 bases between the germline ends. The CDR3 is 15 residues long. The CDR3 nucleotides read TGTGCCACCAGCGGGACTTCCCCTGGGGCCAACGTCCTGACTTTC. Translating gives CATSGTSPGANVLTF.

This chain joins TRBV20-1 and TRBJ2-3; the D gene is possibly TRBD2 (6 bases). Trimming took off 6 bases at V and 0 bases at J, with 19 bases between the two ends. The germline V gene encodes CDR1 DFQATT and CDR2 SNEGSKA (reference sequence). The CDR3 runs 16 residues. The CDR3 DNA is TGCAGTGCCCTCATATTAAGTAGCGGTAGCACAGATACGCAGTATTTT. Residues: CSALILSSGSTDTQYF.

The chain employs TRBV19 and TRBJ2-2; TRBD2 might be the D (6 bases). CDR1 is LNHDA, CDR2 SQIVND, per germline (reference sequence). Trimming took 5 bases from V and 0 from J, leaving 19 bases between them. The length of the CDR3 is 18 residues. The chain's CDR3 is CASSSPPGEVANTGELFF. CDR3 nucleotides: TGTGCCAGTAGTTCCCCCCCGGGGGAGGTCGCGAACACCGGGGAGCTGTTTTTT.

This clonotype was detected a few times. The genes are TRBV6-6 and TRBJ1-2; 7 bases fit TRBD1. Germline-derived CDR1 and CDR2 are MNHNY and SVGAGI (reference sequence). This CDR3 comprises 13 residues. Losses at the gene ends were 7 bases for V and 8 bases for J; bases not matched to a gene: 10. Here the CDR3 DNA reads TGTGCCAGCACCTCCGGCAGGGGGGGGGGCTACACCTTC. It specifies CASTSGRGGGYTF.

This clonotype was counted many times. The CDR3 here is CSVRTSEVGEQYF. The CDR3 DNA is TGCAGCGTACGGACATCAGAGGTCGGCGAGCAGTACTTC. The V and J genes are TRBV29-1 and TRBJ2-7, with D maybe TRBD1 (5 bases). Trimming took 6 bases from V and 6 from J, leaving 18 bases between them. The CDR3 runs 13 residues. The germline V gene encodes CDR1 SQVTM and CDR2 ANQGSEA.

This clonotype was seen a few times. The chain employs TRBV5-5 and TRBJ1-4, with 11 bases fitting TRBD1. V was pared by 4 bases and J by 8 bases, with 16 bases of the junction left unmatched. The V gene's germline CDR1 is SGHKS and CDR2 YYEKEE (reference sequence). The CDR3 runs to 18 residues. CDR3 loop: CASSPWTGGAGGYEKLFF. Here the CDR3 DNA reads TGTGCCAGCAGCCCCTGGACAGGGGGCGCGGGGGGATACGAAAAACTGTTTTTT.

The chain joins TRBV10-3 to TRBJ2-1; no reliable D call. This CDR3 spans 11 amino acids. Trimming pared 5 bases from V and 4 bases from J, leaving 3 bases between. Germline CDR1 is ENHRY and CDR2 is SYGVKD. CDR3 amino acids: CAISKYNEQFF. Written as DNA, the CDR3 is TGTGCCATCAGTAAATACAATGAGCAGTTCTTC.

This clonotype has just a few counts. DNA for the CDR3: TGCGCCAGCAGCGCTGCTAATGTAGGGGGCAAAGTATACGAGCAGTACTTC. It translates to CASSAANVGGKVYEQYF. The chain has TRBV5-1 and TRBJ2-7, with 7 nucleotides matching TRBD1. The CDR3 totals 17 residues. The V segment lost 4 bases and the J segment 4 bases; nucleotides outside the gene matches: 17. Germline V gene data show CDR1 as SGHRS and CDR2 as YFSETQ.

This chain uses TRBV6-5 with TRBJ1-3; unclear D gene. There are 16 residues in the CDR3. CDR1 is MNHEY, CDR2 SVGAGI, per germline. Trimming pared 2 bases from V and 0 bases from J, leaving 11 bases between. The CDR3 here is CASSYRTFSSGNTIYF. The CDR3 bases are TGTGCCAGCAGTTACCGGACTTTCAGCTCTGGAAACACCATATATTTT.

J is TRBJ2-1 and V is TRBV5-4; D might be TRBD2 (5 bases). Germline V CDR1 and CDR2: SGHNT, YYREEE (reference sequence). Trimming stripped 0 bases from V and 11 bases from J, with 21 bases between. The CDR3 sequence is 16 residues long. Written as DNA, the CDR3 is TGTGCCAGCAGCTTGGATTTCGAAACTAGTGAGGATAAGCAGTTCTTC. The encoded protein is CASSLDFETSEDKQFF.

This clonotype was seen repeatedly, ten times or more. This chain links TRBV6-6 with TRBJ1-2; no firm D call. The germline V gene encodes CDR1 MNHNY and CDR2 SVGAGI (reference sequence). The CDR3 totals 15 residues. Trimming took 0 bases from V and 2 from J, leaving 10 bases between them. The CDR3 DNA is TGTGCCAGCAGTTACTCGAGATCTACCAACTATGGCTACACCTTC. This encodes CASSYSRSTNYGYTF.